Described below is a single TCR beta chain sequence and its context. The data originate from a study of T cells expressing NK-cell markers. Study background: All TCR beta repertoires analysed originated from sorted CD3+CD56+NKG2C+, CD3+CD56+NKG2C- and CD3+CD56-NKG2C+ T cells.

In germline, CDR1 is DFQATT, CDR2 SNEGSKA (reference sequence). The CDR3 covers 14 residues. Making the TCR beta cDNA relied on 5'RACE template switching with UMIs. Using the 5' RACE reads, TCRdb records one entry per CDR3 protein without DNA. Its clone listing holds about 550,000 distinct CDR3 sequences. Input material: blood T cells: a sorted CD56 or NKG2C T cell subset, CD4+ or CD8+ T cells, or bulk PBMC T cells (not recorded which). This rearrangement joins TRBV20-1 to TRBJ2-1; TCRdb's D call of TRBD2 is untestable without DNA. This TCR was recovered from a man aged 18 to 29 in good health. CDR3 amino acids: CSASWRGRANEQFF.